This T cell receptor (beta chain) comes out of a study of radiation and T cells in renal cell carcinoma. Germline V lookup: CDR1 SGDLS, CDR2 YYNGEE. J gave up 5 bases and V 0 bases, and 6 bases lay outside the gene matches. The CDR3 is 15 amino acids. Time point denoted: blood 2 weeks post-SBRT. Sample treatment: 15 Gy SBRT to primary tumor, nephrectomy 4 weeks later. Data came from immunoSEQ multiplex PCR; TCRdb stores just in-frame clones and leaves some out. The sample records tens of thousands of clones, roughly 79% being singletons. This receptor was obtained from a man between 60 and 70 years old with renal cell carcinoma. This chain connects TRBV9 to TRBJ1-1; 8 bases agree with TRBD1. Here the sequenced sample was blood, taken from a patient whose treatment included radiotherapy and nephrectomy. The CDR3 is CASSVGQGAKTEAFF. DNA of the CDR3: TGTGCCAGCAGCGTAGGTCAGGGGGCAAAGACTGAAGCTTTCTTT. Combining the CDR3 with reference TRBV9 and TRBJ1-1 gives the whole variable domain DSGVTQTPKHLITATGQRVTLRCSPRSGDLSVYWYQQSLDQGLQFLIQYYNGEERAKGNILERFSAQQFPDLHSELNLSSLELGDSALYFCASSVGQGAKTEAFFGQGTRLTVV.